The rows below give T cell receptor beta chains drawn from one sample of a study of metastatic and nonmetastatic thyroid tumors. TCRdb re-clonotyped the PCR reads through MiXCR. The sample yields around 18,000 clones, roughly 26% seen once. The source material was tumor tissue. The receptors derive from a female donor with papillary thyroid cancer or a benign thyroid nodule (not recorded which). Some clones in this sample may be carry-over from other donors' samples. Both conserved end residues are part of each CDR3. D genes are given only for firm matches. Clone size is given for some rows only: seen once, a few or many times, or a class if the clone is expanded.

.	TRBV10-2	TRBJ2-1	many	TGCGCCAGCAATAGGAATGAACAGTTCTTC	CASNRNEQFF
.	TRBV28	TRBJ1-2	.	TGTGCCAGCAGTTTACCTTCCCCAGGGACCTATGGCTACACCTTC	CASSLPSPGTYGYTF
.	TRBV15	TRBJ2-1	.	TGTGCCACCAGTAAACCGACCTACAATGAGCAGTTCTTC	CATSKPTYNEQFF
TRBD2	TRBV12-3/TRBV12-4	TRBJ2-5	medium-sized	TGTGCCAGCATGGCAGCGGGGGTAGGGCAGACCCAGTACTTC	CASMAAGVGQTQYF
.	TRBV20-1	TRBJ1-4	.	TGCAGTGCTACCAGGGACGGATTTAATGAAAAACTGTTTTTT	CSATRDGFNEKLFF
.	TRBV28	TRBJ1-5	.	TGTGCCAGCAGTTTTTTGGTCGGAGGGAATCAGCCCCAGCATTTT	CASSFLVGGNQPQHF
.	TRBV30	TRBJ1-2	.	TGTGCCTGGAGTGTTGGTTGGGGGGCGCGTGGCTACACCTTC	CAWSVGWGARGYTF
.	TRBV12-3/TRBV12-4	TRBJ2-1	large	TGTGCCAGCACCCTAAGCAGTCATGAGCAGTTCTTC	CASTLSSHEQFF
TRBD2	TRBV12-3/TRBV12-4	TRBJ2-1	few	TGTGCCAGCAGCCCTACTAGCGCCAATGAGCAGTTCTTC	CASSPTSANEQFF
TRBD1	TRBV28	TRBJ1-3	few	TGTGCCAGCGGGACAGGTAGAAACACCATATATTTT	CASGTGRNTIYF